Here is one TCR beta chain with its context. Some clones are missing from TCRdb's copy, which holds only in-frame ones; the method was immunoSEQ multiplex PCR. The table shows 150,000 to 200,000 clones, with 75% to 95% occurring only once. This sample was included in a study of T cell responses to AZD1222 COVID-19 vaccine. The germline gives CDR1 LNHDA, CDR2 SQIVND (reference sequence). There are 15 residues in the CDR3. The J segment lost 0 bases and the V segment lost 4 bases, leaving 3 bases of the junction unmatched. The receptor comes from an adult in good health. The sample in question was peripheral blood, obtained on day 0 of AZD1222 vaccination. The chain joins TRBV19 to TRBJ1-5; TRBD1 aligns across 7 bases. The CDR3 here is CASSTGQDSNQPQHF. DNA of the CDR3: TGTGCCAGTAGTACTGGACAGGATAGCAATCAGCCCCAGCATTTT. Complete variable domain (other parts from reference TRBV19 and TRBJ1-5): DGGITQSPKYLFRKEGQNVTLSCEQNLNHDAMYWYRQDPGQGLRLIYYSQIVNDFQKGDIAEGYSVSREKKESFPLTVTSAQKNPTAFYLCASSTGQDSNQPQHFGDGTRLSIL.